The 29 T cell receptor beta chains given below trace back to one sample, sequenced in a study of T cell responses to AZD1222 COVID-19 vaccine. Generated by immunoSEQ multiplex PCR, the TCRdb table keeps only in-frame clones and is missing some. This table has about 93,000 clones, around 85% appearing once. The sample consisted of peripheral blood, taken on day 0 of AZD1222 vaccination. Receptors originate from an adult in good health.

The chain couples TRBV6-1 to TRBJ2-4; no reliable D call. CDR3 length equals 14 residues. Between the trimmed V and J ends, which lost 2 bases and 9 bases, there was a span of 14 bases. The germline V gene encodes CDR1 MNHNS and CDR2 SASEGT. CDR3 bases: TGTGCCAGCAGTGAACGCCTTGCGGATGGCATTCAGTACTTC. As protein: CASSERLADGIQYF.

This rearrangement joins TRBV29-1 to TRBJ1-2; TRBD1 is a possible D gene (5 bases). The CDR3 loop spans 13 amino acids. V lost 0 bases and J lost 5, with 10 bases in between. Per the germline V gene, CDR1 is SQVTM and CDR2 is ANQGSEA. CDR3 nucleotides: TGCAGCGTTGAAGAACCCAGGGCGTATGGCTACACCTTC. It is translated as CSVEEPRAYGYTF.

V gene TRBV27 combines with J gene TRBJ2-1; TRBD1 matches at 10 bases. The CDR3 has 16 residues. Germline V CDR1 and CDR2: MNHEY, SMNVEV (reference sequence). Losses at the gene ends were 4 bases for V and 8 bases for J; bases not matched to a gene: 11. In nucleotides, the CDR3 is TGTGCCAGCAGTTCCCGGGACAGGGGATCGTGGGATGAGCAGTTCTTC. Residues: CASSSRDRGSWDEQFF.

The chain links TRBV19 to TRBJ2-5; 10 nucleotides agree with TRBD2. CDR1 and CDR2 (germline): LNHDA, SQIVND (reference sequence). With 5 bases clipped from V and 2 bases from J, the junction kept 5 bases outside the gene matches. This CDR3 contains 15 residues. CDR3 in amino acids: CASSDSGGLQETQYF. The CDR3 nucleotides are TGTGCCAGTAGTGATAGCGGGGGGCTACAAGAGACCCAGTACTTC.

This chain links TRBV2 with TRBJ1-2; 8 nucleotides line up with TRBD1. Per germline, CDR1 SNHLY and CDR2 FYNNEI. V shed 3 bases, J shed 8 bases, and the junction held 5 bases outside the gene matches. This CDR3 has 13 amino acids. CDR3 bases: TGTGCCAGCAGTGAGAGGACAGGGAAAGGCTACACCTTC. Protein: CASSERTGKGYTF.

V usage is TRBV27 and J usage is TRBJ1-2; D gene uncertain. CDR1 and CDR2 (germline): MNHEY, SMNVEV (reference sequence). The CDR3 has 11 residues. V was pared by 7 bases and J by 7 bases, with 10 bases between. CDR3 DNA sequence: TGTGCCAGCAAAAGTGGGAGTGGCTACACCTTC. This gives the protein CASKSGSGYTF.

This chain joins TRBV7-6 and TRBJ2-5; D is undetermined. CDR1 and CDR2 (germline): SGHVS, FNYEAQ. CDR3 length: 13 amino acids. The ends were cut back, 5 bases at V and 3 bases at J, with 10 bases in the middle. The CDR3 spells CASSPQLEETQYF. CDR3 in DNA: TGTGCCAGCAGCCCACAGTTAGAAGAGACCCAGTACTTC.

V gene TRBV5-1 combines with J gene TRBJ2-2; 7 nucleotides align to TRBD2. Per germline, CDR1 SGHRS and CDR2 YFSETQ. Losses at the gene ends were 4 bases for V and 6 bases for J; bases not matched to a gene: 6. The CDR3 is 14 amino acids. The CDR3 sequence is CASSPSTSAGELFF. For the CDR3, the DNA is TGCGCCAGCAGCCCGTCCACTAGCGCCGGGGAGCTGTTTTTT.

Points on this clone: In the same sample, other DNA sequences code for this CDR3. The genes are TRBV27 and TRBJ1-6, with D perhaps matching TRBD1 (6 bases). The germline V and J ends were trimmed by 0 bases and 3 bases, with 9 bases remaining between them. This CDR3 is 16 amino acids long. In germline, CDR1 is MNHEY, CDR2 SMNVEV (reference sequence). The CDR3 bases are TGTGCCAGCAGTTTATCTGGCAGGGGCTATAATTCACCCCTCCACTTT. Amino acid sequence: CASSLSGRGYNSPLHF.

V gene TRBV7-2 combines with J gene TRBJ1-4; 7 bases line up with TRBD1. This CDR3 contains 14 residues. Germline loops: CDR1 SGHTA, CDR2 FQGNSA. The V and J ends lost 3 bases and 7 bases, in that order; junction bases with no gene match: 5. CDR3 sequence (DNA): TGTGCCAGCAGCTTTAGACAGGGAGGTGAAAAACTGTTTTTT. This sequence encodes CASSFRQGGEKLFF.

This chain uses TRBV20-1 with TRBJ2-5; a possible D gene is TRBD2 (5 bases). The V gene's germline CDR1 is DFQATT and CDR2 SNEGSKA (reference sequence). Trimming took off 3 bases at V and 2 bases at J, with 13 bases between the two ends. The length of the CDR3 is 14 residues. CDR3 protein: CSASGRAAQETQYF. CDR3 coding DNA: TGCAGTGCTAGTGGGCGGGCGGCGCAAGAGACCCAGTACTTC.

The rearrangement joins TRBV7-9 to TRBJ1-5; D may be TRBD1 (5 bases). This CDR3 comprises 13 residues. Germline CDR1 reads SEHNR; CDR2 reads FQNEAQ (reference sequence). V lost 8 bases and J 4 bases, leaving 12 bases between the germline ends. The CDR3 nucleotides read TGTGCCAGCTCCGGGGGGGGTAATCAGCCCCAGCATTTT. Translated, it gives CASSGGGNQPQHF. Together with reference TRBV7-9 and TRBJ1-5, the CDR3 gives the full variable domain: DTGVSQNPRHKITKRGQNVTFRCDPISEHNRLYWYRQTLGQGPEFLTYFQNEAQLEKSRLLSDRFSAERPKGSFSTLEIQRTEQGDSAMYLCASSGGGNQPQHFGDGTRLSIL.

This chain joins TRBV5-5 and TRBJ1-5; 9 bases agree with TRBD1. V shed 2 bases, J shed 0 bases, and the junction held 3 bases outside the gene matches. CDR1 is SGHKS, CDR2 YYEKEE, per germline (reference sequence). The CDR3 runs 16 residues. This CDR3 is CASSLQGAYSNQPQHF. CDR3 in DNA: TGTGCCAGCAGCTTACAGGGGGCGTATAGCAATCAGCCCCAGCATTTT. The full variable domain, its missing parts supplied by reference TRBV5-5 and TRBJ1-5, is DAGVTQSPTHLIKTRGQQVTLRCSPISGHKSVSWYQQVLGQGPQFIFQYYEKEERGRGNFPDRFSARQFPNYSSELNVNALLLGDSALYLCASSLQGAYSNQPQHFGDGTRLSIL.

This rearrangement joins TRBV5-8 to TRBJ2-7; 12 bases fit TRBD2. CDR3 length: 15 residues. J was trimmed by 0 bases and V by 4 bases; bases with no gene match: 2. Germline CDR1 is SGHTS and CDR2 is YDEGEE. The CDR3 loop reads CASSPLAGGSYEQYF. The DNA of the CDR3 is TGTGCCAGCAGCCCACTAGCGGGGGGCTCCTACGAGCAGTACTTC.

This CDR3 reads CASSPTMGNSPLHF. CDR3 in DNA: TGTGCCAGCAGCCCCACGATGGGGAATTCACCCCTCCACTTT. The chain has TRBV7-9 and TRBJ1-6; the D is unclear. Germline CDR1 and CDR2: SEHNR and FQNEAQ (reference sequence). The CDR3 runs 14 residues. Trimming shortened V by 5 bases and J by 7 bases, and 12 bases separated the two germline ends.

V and J are TRBV19 and TRBJ2-5; D gene unclear. The length of the CDR3 is 14 residues. Looked up from germline, CDR1 is LNHDA and CDR2 is SQIVND (reference sequence). V was pared by 5 bases and J by 2 bases, with 12 bases between. The CDR3 spells CASSLSSLQETQYF. CDR3 nucleotides: TGTGCCAGTAGTCTTTCCTCCCTACAAGAGACCCAGTACTTC.

This clone was seen just once. V and J are TRBV3-1 (or the pseudogene TRBV3-2) and TRBJ1-1; tentative D call: TRBD1 (6 bases). The CDR3 covers 15 residues. Germline loops: CDR1 LGHDT, CDR2 YNNKEL (reference sequence). With 0 bases removed from V and 1 base from J, the gap between germline ends came to 9 bases. The CDR3 coding sequence is TGTGCCAGCAGCCAAGAAGGGGGGTGGAACACTGAAGCTTTCTTT. Encoded protein: CASSQEGGWNTEAFF.

J is TRBJ2-5 and V is TRBV5-4; a weak D match, TRBD1 (5 bases). Germline-derived CDR1 and CDR2 are SGHNT and YYREEE (reference sequence). V lost 1 base, J lost 5 bases, and 18 bases lay in between. The CDR3 contains 16 residues. The CDR3 DNA follows: TGTGCCAGCAGCTTGTCAGGGTTGGGTTTCATCGAGACCCAGTACTTC. This sequence encodes CASSLSGLGFIETQYF.

The chain recombines TRBV5-8 with TRBJ2-7; TRBD2 is a possible D gene (5 bases). This CDR3 has 14 residues. The germline V and J ends were trimmed by 0 bases and 10 bases, with 17 bases remaining between them. Looked up from germline, CDR1 is SGHTS and CDR2 is YDEGEE. The CDR3 DNA reads as TGTGCCAGCAGCTTGGCCGGGGAAGCGGTCGATCAGTACTTC. Translation: CASSLAGEAVDQYF.

This clone was counted only a few times. The chain is built from TRBV7-9 and TRBJ2-5; 8 bases are a match to TRBD1. CDR1 and CDR2 from the germline V gene are SEHNR and FQNEAQ (reference sequence). Losses at the gene ends were 5 bases for V and 3 bases for J; bases not matched to a gene: 5. The CDR3 covers 14 residues. The CDR3 spells CASSKQGGEETQYF. The CDR3, as DNA: TGTGCCAGCAGCAAACAGGGGGGAGAAGAGACCCAGTACTTC.

This CDR3 reads CASSSGQEYGYTF. The CDR3 coding sequence is TGTGCCAGCAGCTCCGGACAGGAATATGGCTACACCTTC. The chain carries TRBV7-2 and TRBJ1-2; TRBD1 agrees at 7 bases. In germline, CDR1 is SGHTA, CDR2 FQGNSA. The CDR3 is made up of 13 amino acids. Unmatched junction bases numbered 4, after V lost 4 bases and J lost 5 bases.

The gene calls are TRBV29-1 and TRBJ1-1; D remains ambiguous. The V gene lost 4 bases and the J gene lost 4 bases, with 7 bases spanning the gap. CDR3 length: 11 residues. Per the germline V gene, CDR1 is SQVTM and CDR2 is ANQGSEA. The CDR3: CSVARTTEAFF. CDR3 bases: TGCAGCGTTGCAAGAACCACTGAAGCTTTCTTT.

This clone was seen only once. The rearrangement uses TRBV6-5 and TRBJ1-2, with a possible D match to TRBD1 (5 bases). The V gene's germline CDR1 is MNHEY and CDR2 SVGAGI. V was pared by 2 bases and J by 7 bases, with 11 bases between. The CDR3 totals 13 residues. CDR3: CASSYRQGTGYTF. The CDR3 DNA is TGTGCCAGCAGTTACCGCCAGGGCACTGGCTACACCTTC.

This sequence joins TRBV29-1 and TRBJ1-1, with D uncertain. Trimming stripped 7 bases from V and 1 base from J, with 4 bases between. CDR1 and CDR2 from the germline V gene are SQVTM and ANQGSEA. The CDR3 length is 10 residues. The CDR3 nucleotides are TGCAGCGGACAGAACACTGAAGCTTTCTTT. Translated: CSGQNTEAFF.

The V gene is TRBV24-1, the J gene TRBJ2-1; 9 positions match TRBD1. Germline-derived CDR1 and CDR2 are KGHDR and SFDVKD. There are 15 residues in the CDR3. V shed 6 bases, J shed 7 bases, and the junction held 9 bases outside the gene matches. CDR3 region: CATSHRDREGNEQFF. CDR3 coding DNA: TGTGCCACCAGTCACCGGGACAGGGAAGGGAATGAGCAGTTCTTC.

As to this clone: Compared with germline, one end of the junction differs, possibly owing to a read error. V usage is TRBV24-1 and J usage is TRBJ1-2; a weak D match, TRBD1 (6 bases). This CDR3 has 13 amino acids. Germline CDR1 KGHDR, CDR2 SFDVKD. The CDR3, as DNA: TGTGCCACCAGGAGGGGGGTTCTCGGATCCTATAACTTC. This sequence encodes CATRRGVLGSYNF.

This clone was detected only once. The CDR3 region is CASSYAPWGKHEQYF. The CDR3 DNA reads TGTGCCAGCAGTTACGCACCGTGGGGGAAACACGAGCAGTACTTC. The chain carries TRBV6-5 and TRBJ2-7; D tentatively reads TRBD1 or TRBD2 (5 bases each). The germline CDR1 and CDR2 sequences are MNHEY and SVGAGI. Trimming removed 2 bases from V and 5 bases from J, with 16 bases in between. The CDR3 consists of 15 residues.

The chain recombines TRBV5-1 with TRBJ2-2; TRBD2 is a possible D gene (6 bases). CDR1 and CDR2 (germline): SGHRS, YFSETQ. Trimming took off 5 bases at V and 0 bases at J, with 14 bases between the two ends. The CDR3 has 16 amino acids. CDR3 residues: CASSRLVNANTGELFF. The CDR3 nucleotides are TGCGCCAGCAGTCGACTAGTGAACGCGAACACCGGGGAGCTGTTTTTT.

CDR3 region: CASSVELASDEQYF. The DNA for the CDR3 is TGTGCCAGCAGCGTAGAGTTAGCTAGCGACGAGCAGTACTTC. V and J are TRBV9 and TRBJ2-7; TRBD2 might be the D (6 bases). Germline V CDR1 and CDR2: SGDLS, YYNGEE. The CDR3 contains 14 residues. Trimming cost V 0 bases and J 5 bases, with 12 bases left between them.